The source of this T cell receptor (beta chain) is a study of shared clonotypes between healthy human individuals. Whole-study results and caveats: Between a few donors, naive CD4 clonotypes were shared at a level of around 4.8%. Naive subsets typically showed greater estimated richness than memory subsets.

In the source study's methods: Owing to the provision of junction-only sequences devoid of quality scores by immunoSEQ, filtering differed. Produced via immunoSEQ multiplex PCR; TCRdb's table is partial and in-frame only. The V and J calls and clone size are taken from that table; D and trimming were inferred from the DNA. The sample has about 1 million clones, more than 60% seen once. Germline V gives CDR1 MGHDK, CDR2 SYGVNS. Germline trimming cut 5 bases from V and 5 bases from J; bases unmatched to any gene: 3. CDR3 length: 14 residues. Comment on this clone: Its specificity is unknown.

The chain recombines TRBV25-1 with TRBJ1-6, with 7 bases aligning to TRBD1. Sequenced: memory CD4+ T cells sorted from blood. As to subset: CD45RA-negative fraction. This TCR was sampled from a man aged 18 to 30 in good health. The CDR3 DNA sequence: TGTGCCAGCAGTACCGGGACAGATAATTCACCCCTCCACTTT. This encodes CASSTGTDNSPLHF.